This passage covers 9 T cell receptor beta chains from one sample sequenced in a study of blood T cell repertoires in COVID-19. TCRdb keeps only in-frame clones here, not all; method: immunoSEQ multiplex PCR. This table holds about 320,000 clones, 86% found once. The sample comprised peripheral blood. The source of these receptors is a woman aged 50 to 60 with acute or convalescent COVID-19.

A single count supports this clone. V usage is TRBV15 and J usage is TRBJ2-7, with a possible D match to TRBD2 (6 bases). Germline V gene data show CDR1 as LNHNV and CDR2 as YYDKDF (reference sequence). V lost 0 bases, J lost 3 bases, and 9 bases lay in between. CDR3 length: 14 residues. DNA of the CDR3: TGTGCCACCAGCAGAGATGGGCGGGGCTACGAGCAGTACTTC. It encodes CATSRDGRGYEQYF.

The chain recombines TRBV7-3 with TRBJ2-1; 9 bases are shared with TRBD2. This CDR3 contains 17 residues. J gave up 8 bases and V 0 bases, and 11 bases lay outside the gene matches. Germline loops: CDR1 SGHTA, CDR2 FQGTGA. CDR3 nucleotide sequence: TGTGCCAGCAGCTTAACGTCTGCGGGAGGGCCCGGCCATGAGCAGTTCTTC. Translated: CASSLTSAGGPGHEQFF.

The chain recombines TRBV18 with TRBJ2-1; D might be TRBD2 (5 bases). The ends were cut back, 0 bases at V and 2 bases at J, with 17 bases in the middle. The V gene's germline CDR1 is KGHSH and CDR2 LQKENI. This CDR3 is 18 amino acids long. The CDR3 region has the DNA TGTGCCAGCTCACCACCGGCGATGGGCGGGTTCGCCTACAATGAGCAGTTCTTC. This codes for CASSPPAMGGFAYNEQFF.

The chain joins TRBV7-2 to TRBJ2-3; maybe TRBD1 (5 bases). V shed 3 bases and J shed 1 base, with 11 bases lying between them. Germline CDR1 SGHTA, CDR2 FQGNSA. CDR3 length equals 15 residues. CDR3 sequence: CASSFSGRGTDTQYF. The CDR3, as DNA: TGTGCCAGCAGCTTTTCCGGCAGGGGCACAGATACGCAGTATTTT.

The V and J genes are TRBV28 and TRBJ2-7; TRBD2 matches 7 bases. V gave up 4 bases and J gave up 0 bases; unmatched junction bases: 3. Germline V lookup: CDR1 MDHEN, CDR2 SYDVKM. CDR3 length: 14 residues. CDR3 in DNA: TGTGCCAGCAGTTCCTTAGCGGGCTCCTACGAGCAGTACTTC. This codes for CASSSLAGSYEQYF.

J is TRBJ1-1 and V is TRBV4-1, with D uncertain. Trimming removed 4 bases from V and 1 base from J, with 19 bases in between. Germline values: CDR1 MGHRA, CDR2 YSYEKL. The length of the CDR3 is 17 residues. CDR3 nucleotide sequence: TGCGCCAGCAGCCCTCACCCCTCAACCGGGAGGAACACTGAAGCTTTCTTT. This translates into CASSPHPSTGRNTEAFF.

This chain uses TRBV5-1 with TRBJ2-1, with D tentatively TRBD2 (5 bases). With 1 base removed from V and 0 bases from J, the gap between germline ends came to 8 bases. Germline-derived CDR1 and CDR2 are SGHRS and YFSETQ. This CDR3 has 15 amino acids. CDR3 DNA sequence: TGCGCCAGCAGCTTGTATGGGAGCTCCTACAATGAGCAGTTCTTC. Translation: CASSLYGSSYNEQFF. The whole variable domain, remainder taken from reference TRBV5-1 and TRBJ2-1, is KAGVTQTPRYLIKTRGQQVTLSCSPISGHRSVSWYQQTPGQGLQFLFEYFSETQRNKGNFPGRFSGRQFSNSRSEMNVSTLELGDSALYLCASSLYGSSYNEQFFGPGTRLTVL.

This chain links TRBV11-3 with TRBJ2-1; D is perhaps TRBD2 (6 bases). The ends were cut back, 2 bases at V and 5 bases at J, with 13 bases in the middle. Looked up from germline, CDR1 is SGHNT and CDR2 is YENEEA. CDR3 size: 15 residues. The CDR3 loop is CASSLLAEGDNEQFF. CDR3 sequence (DNA): TGTGCCAGCAGCTTATTAGCGGAGGGAGACAATGAGCAGTTCTTC.

This clone was recorded once. CDR3 amino acids: CASSEGPSSYNEQFF. CDR3 sequence (DNA): TGTGCCAGCAGTGAGGGCCCCAGCTCCTACAATGAGCAGTTCTTC. The gene calls are TRBV7-3 and TRBJ2-1; D possibly corresponds to TRBD2 (5 bases). V was shortened by 6 bases and J by 0 bases, with 12 bases between the two germline ends. Germline CDR1 SGHTA, CDR2 FQGTGA. The CDR3 spans 15 residues.